The 17 T cell receptor beta chains below all came from one sample that was sequenced in a study of blood T cell repertoires in COVID-19. The assay was immunoSEQ multiplex PCR, and TCRdb's table has in-frame clones only and misses some. Of tens of thousands of clones in the sample, around four fifths were seen once. Sequencing used peripheral blood. The origin of the receptors is a human donor in a cohort sampled during active COVID-19.

J is TRBJ2-2 and V is TRBV28; 7 nucleotides line up with TRBD1. The ends lost 6 bases at V and 4 bases at J; junction bases unmatched: 8. CDR1 is MDHEN, CDR2 SYDVKM, per germline. This CDR3 spans 15 amino acids. The CDR3 sequence is CASRLDRVSTGELFF. For the CDR3, the DNA is TGTGCCAGCAGACTAGACAGGGTGAGCACCGGGGAGCTGTTTTTT.

This clone was counted between two and nine times. The chain uses TRBV20-1 and TRBJ1-1; weak D call: TRBD1 (5 bases). The CDR3 runs 10 residues. CDR1 DFQATT and CDR2 SNEGSKA come from the germline V gene (reference sequence). V was clipped by 2 bases and J by 7 bases, with 5 bases between them. CDR3 region: CSARRGEAFF. The CDR3 DNA is TGCAGTGCTAGAAGGGGTGAAGCTTTCTTT.

The chain carries TRBV5-4 and TRBJ2-3, with 15 nucleotides matching TRBD2. Germline loops: CDR1 SGHNT, CDR2 YYREEE (reference sequence). V was clipped by 4 bases and J by 2 bases; unmatched bases: 14. The CDR3 is made up of 20 amino acids. CDR3 sequence (DNA): TGTGCCAGCAGCCCCGGACTAGCGGGAGGGTTACGAGCAATCACAGATACGCAGTATTTT. Translated: CASSPGLAGGLRAITDTQYF.

The rearrangement uses TRBV28 and TRBJ2-2; no definite D call. Germline values: CDR1 MDHEN, CDR2 SYDVKM. The CDR3 length is 13 residues. Between the trimmed V and J ends, which lost 7 bases and 4 bases, there was a span of 10 bases. The DNA for the CDR3 is TGTGCCAGCACTCGGCCAGGCACCGGGGAGCTGTTTTTT. Translating gives CASTRPGTGELFF.

J is TRBJ1-5 and V is TRBV18, with D tentatively TRBD1 (5 bases). Trimming took 2 bases from V and 1 from J, leaving 9 bases between them. Germline assignment: CDR1 KGHSH and CDR2 LQKENI. The CDR3 covers 15 residues. The CDR3 coding sequence is TGTGCCAGCTCACCAAGGGGAGGAAGCAATCAGCCCCAGCATTTT. Its protein product is CASSPRGGSNQPQHF.

The gene calls are TRBV5-5 and TRBJ2-3; TRBD1 aligns across 9 bases. The V and J ends lost 5 bases and 5 bases, in that order; junction bases with no gene match: 6. The CDR3 has 14 amino acids. Germline V gives CDR1 SGHKS, CDR2 YYEKEE (reference sequence). CDR3 residues: CASSQQGAEDTQYF. CDR3 DNA sequence: TGTGCCAGCAGTCAACAGGGGGCGGAAGATACGCAGTATTTT. Looking up the rest from reference TRBV5-5 and TRBJ2-3 gives the full variable domain: DAGVTQSPTHLIKTRGQQVTLRCSPISGHKSVSWYQQVLGQGPQFIFQYYEKEERGRGNFPDRFSARQFPNYSSELNVNALLLGDSALYLCASSQQGAEDTQYFGPGTRLTVL.

The chain employs TRBV2 and TRBJ1-2; D unclear. The CDR3 runs to 11 residues. V was shortened by 8 bases and J by 4 bases, with 8 bases between the two germline ends. Germline-derived CDR1 and CDR2 are SNHLY and FYNNEI. The CDR3 region is CASAQTYGYTF. In DNA form, the CDR3 reads TGTGCCAGCGCGCAAACCTATGGCTACACCTTC.

This clone has more than one count but fewer than ten. The chain is built from TRBV19 and TRBJ2-7; 9 nucleotides line up with TRBD2. V dropped 3 bases and J dropped 3; count of bases not matched to a gene: 9. The CDR3 has 16 amino acids. Per germline, CDR1 LNHDA and CDR2 SQIVND (reference sequence). CDR3 coding DNA: TGTGCCAGTAGTATGGCGCAGAGCGGGAGGAACTACGAGCAGTACTTC. Its protein is CASSMAQSGRNYEQYF.

This clone has a handful of counts. V gene TRBV28 combines with J gene TRBJ2-7; 8 bases map to TRBD1. Germline V gives CDR1 MDHEN, CDR2 SYDVKM. CDR3 size: 13 residues. The trim removed 6 bases at V and 6 bases at J, leaving 7 bases unmatched. The CDR3 nucleotides read TGTGCCAGCAGAGGACAGGGATTGTTCGAGCAGTACTTC. Encoded protein: CASRGQGLFEQYF.

V is TRBV2 and J is TRBJ2-1; the D gene is possibly TRBD2 (6 bases). The CDR3 spans 17 residues. Trimming removed 4 bases from V and 4 bases from J, with 20 bases in between. Germline CDR1 reads SNHLY; CDR2 reads FYNNEI. The CDR3 bases are TGTGCCAGCAGTGGGGCTAGCGCAAGGGGAAGATACAATGAGCAGTTCTTC. This codes for CASSGASARGRYNEQFF.

This clone was counted a single time. The chain links TRBV27 to TRBJ1-1, with 11 bases that match TRBD1. The trim removed 5 bases at V and 2 bases at J, leaving 10 bases unmatched. The CDR3 runs 17 residues. Germline V gene sequence: CDR1 MNHEY, CDR2 SMNVEV (reference sequence). DNA of the CDR3: TGTGCCAGCAGTCTATTTGGACAGGGGGCTAAAAACACTGAAGCTTTCTTT. Translating gives CASSLFGQGAKNTEAFF.

In its sample, this clone was seen a few times. The CDR3, as DNA: TGTGCCAGCTCACCGGCAGGGTCGGGCGAGCAGTACTTC. This gives the protein CASSPAGSGEQYF. This chain links TRBV18 with TRBJ2-7, with D maybe TRBD1 (5 bases). The CDR3 consists of 13 residues. CDR1 is KGHSH and CDR2 is LQKENI in the germline V gene. With 3 bases removed from V and 6 bases from J, the gap between germline ends came to 12 bases. Looking up the rest from reference TRBV18 and TRBJ2-7 gives the full variable domain: NAGVMQNPRHLVRRRGQEARLRCSPMKGHSHVYWYRQLPEEGLKFMVYLQKENIIDESGMPKERFSAEFPKEGPSILRIQQVVRGDSAAYFCASSPAGSGEQYFGPGTRLTVT.

Worth noting for this clone: The same CDR3 is also encoded by other DNA sequences in this sample. The chain joins TRBV5-1 to TRBJ1-1, with D perhaps matching TRBD1 (6 bases). Germline CDR1 reads SGHRS; CDR2 reads YFSETQ. The CDR3 consists of 14 residues. Deletions cut 0 bases from V and 1 base from J, with 7 bases between. The CDR3 loop is CASSLGRGNTEAFF. CDR3 nucleotides: TGCGCCAGCAGCTTGGGCAGGGGGAACACTGAAGCTTTCTTT.

The chain has TRBV28 and TRBJ2-7, with 7 bases lining up with TRBD2. CDR1 MDHEN and CDR2 SYDVKM come from the germline V gene. The CDR3 sequence is 13 residues long. Unmatched junction bases numbered 11, after V lost 11 bases and J lost 4 bases. CDR3 bases: TGTGCCGGCCAGCGGGGCAGCAGTTACGAGCAGTACTTC. Encoded protein: CAGQRGSSYEQYF.

The chain combines TRBV28 with TRBJ2-7; D is unresolved. Per the germline V gene, CDR1 is MDHEN and CDR2 is SYDVKM. V was cut by 3 bases and J by 3 bases, with 3 bases left in between. CDR3 size: 11 residues. CDR3 residues: CASSFNYEQYF. The CDR3 bases are TGTGCCAGCAGTTTCAACTACGAGCAGTACTTC.

Here the CDR3 DNA reads TGTGCCAGCAGCCTAGAGGGCCGACTCGGGGCTTTCTTT. This encodes CASSLEGRLGAFF. The chain joins TRBV12-3 or TRBV12-4 to TRBJ1-1, with no clear D. V was clipped by 6 bases and J by 11 bases, with 19 bases between them. The CDR3 runs to 13 residues.

The chain has TRBV20-1 and TRBJ1-2, with D maybe TRBD1 (5 bases). Germline CDR1 is DFQATT and CDR2 is SNEGSKA (reference sequence). V lost 3 bases, J lost 1 base, and 12 bases lay in between. The CDR3 runs 14 residues. The CDR3 loop is CSASPGLHNYGYTF. CDR3 nucleotide sequence: TGCAGTGCTAGTCCGGGACTTCATAACTATGGCTACACCTTC.